A selection of T cell receptor beta chains follows, all from one sample in a study of a mutant IDH1 vaccine in newly diagnosed glioma. For these TCRs, the target antigens are not known. This table comes from immunoSEQ multiplex PCR, and its TCRdb copy is limited to in-frame clones, with some not included. The sample contains roughly 110,000 clones, roughly 90% of which appear only once. Sequenced here: PBMCs, sampled from a glioma patient whose treatment included an IDH1 peptide vaccine. The receptors stem from a woman aged 45-65 years with glioma. Each CDR3 is given with its conserved first and last residue. The D gene is left open where the match is weak. The size of a clone is reported for some rows only, either as once, few or many, or as a class for expanded clones.

.,.,TRBV6-1,TRBJ1-4,CASSRASNEKLFF,TGTGCCAGCAGTAGAGCCAGTAATGAAAAACTGTTTTTT
.,TRBD2,TRBV5-4,TRBJ2-3,CASSLALAGTDTQYF,TGTGCCAGCAGCTTGGCCCTAGCGGGCACAGATACGCAGTATTTT
.,.,TRBV29-1,TRBJ1-2,CSVAGTSMYGYTF,TGCAGCGTTGCCGGGACTTCGATGTATGGCTACACCTTC
few,.,TRBV2,TRBJ1-1,CASSESTLNTEAFF,TGTGCCAGCAGTGAATCCACTTTGAACACTGAAGCTTTCTTT
.,TRBD1,TRBV6-5,TRBJ1-4,CASSYQIQGLGGKLFF,TGTGCCAGCAGTTACCAAATACAGGGGCTCGGGGGAAAACTGTTTTTT
.,TRBD2,TRBV27,TRBJ2-7,CASSPGGGREQYF,TGTGCCAGCAGTCCCGGGGGGGGGCGTGAGCAGTACTTC
.,.,TRBV5-1,TRBJ2-7,CASSFFESSYEQYF,TGCGCCAGCAGCTTTTTTGAAAGCTCCTACGAGCAGTACTTC
.,TRBD1,TRBV9,TRBJ1-3,CASSRDRAGNTIYF,TGTGCCAGCAGCCGGGACAGGGCCGGAAACACCATATATTTT
few,.,TRBV6-5,TRBJ1-1,CASNQLGAEAFF,TGTGCCAGCAACCAATTGGGGGCTGAAGCTTTCTTT
.,.,TRBV14,TRBJ2-7,CASSQDRAGYEQYF,TGTGCCAGCAGCCAAGATAGGGCGGGCTACGAGCAGTACTTC
.,.,TRBV9,TRBJ2-7,CASSVAGRGVHEQYF,TGTGCCAGCAGCGTAGCCGGGAGAGGGGTCCACGAGCAGTACTTC
.,.,TRBV6-5,TRBJ2-7,CASRYDVEDSYEQYF,TGTGCCAGCAGATATGACGTCGAAGACTCCTACGAGCAGTACTTC
.,.,TRBV10-3,TRBJ2-2,CAISETGLATNTGELFF,TGTGCCATCAGTGAGACGGGGTTGGCAACGAACACCGGGGAGCTGTTTTTT
.,TRBD1,TRBV6-5,TRBJ2-1,CASSSGTGVYNEQFF,TGTGCCAGCAGTTCCGGGACAGGGGTCTACAATGAGCAGTTCTTC
few,.,TRBV6-5,TRBJ1-4,CASSYSGGSDEKLFF,TGTGCCAGCAGTTACTCGGGGGGCTCTGACGAAAAACTGTTTTTT
.,.,TRBV6-5,TRBJ2-2,CASSYIAVNTGELFF,TGTGCCAGCAGTTATATAGCGGTGAACACCGGGGAGCTGTTTTTT
few,.,TRBV10-3,TRBJ1-5,CAISESGGSNQPQHF,TGTGCCATCAGTGAGTCGGGGGGTAGCAATCAGCCCCAGCATTTT
.,.,TRBV4-1,TRBJ2-4,CASSQEAGRTKNIQYF,TGCGCCAGCAGCCAAGAAGCAGGGCGAACCAAAAACATTCAGTACTTC
.,.,TRBV2,TRBJ2-1,CASSEGSGLPSYNEQFF,TGTGCCAGCAGTGAAGGCTCCGGACTGCCCTCCTACAATGAGCAGTTCTTC
.,.,TRBV4-1,TRBJ1-4,CASSQKENNEKLFF,TGCGCCAGCAGCCAGAAGGAAAATAATGAAAAACTGTTTTTT
.,.,TRBV9,TRBJ1-1,CASSVGGSTEAFF,TGTGCCAGCAGCGTCGGGGGGAGCACTGAAGCTTTCTTT
.,.,TRBV11-2,TRBJ1-3,CASSPLEGPSTGNTIYF,TGTGCCAGCAGCCCCTTAGAAGGACCCTCCACTGGAAACACCATATATTTT
.,TRBD2,TRBV19,TRBJ2-7,CASRYSGSSYEQYF,TGTGCCAGTAGATATAGCGGGAGCTCCTACGAGCAGTACTTC
.,TRBD2,TRBV28,TRBJ2-7,CASSSSAGITYEQYF,TGTGCCAGCAGTTCTTCAGCGGGGATTACCTACGAGCAGTACTTC